This entry lists 3 T cell receptor beta chains sequenced from one sample in a study of Graves' ophthalmopathy and Graves' hyperthyroidism. TCR beta CDR3 amplification used RNA transcripts. RT-PCR was first run with HTBI primers, then multiplex PCR in a second round. MiXCR was run by TCRdb on the multiplex PCR reads, yielding one entry per CDR3 protein. The sample has under 200,000 distinct CDR3 sequences, more than 30% seen once. Sequencing input: peripheral blood. The receptors derive from a woman aged 40 to 55 with Graves' ophthalmopathy.

This clonotype appeared many times. The chain joins TRBV7-2 to TRBJ2-4; TRBD1 aligns across 8 bases. The CDR3 spans 15 residues. J was trimmed by 6 bases and V by 3 bases; bases with no gene match: 7. The germline gives CDR1 SGHTA, CDR2 FQGNSA. The CDR3 region has the DNA TGTGCCAGCAGCTTGGGCACCGGGACAGGAAACATTCAGTACTTC. It specifies CASSLGTGTGNIQYF.

In its sample, this clonotype was seen many times. The chain is built from TRBV12-3 or TRBV12-4 and TRBJ2-5, with a possible D match to TRBD2 (7 bases). V was pared by 2 bases and J by 3 bases, with 22 bases between. The CDR3 consists of 18 residues. The CDR3 loop is CASSLRVGGAWFEETQYF. The CDR3 nucleotides read TGTGCCAGCAGTTTACGGGTGGGGGGGGCCTGGTTTGAAGAGACCCAGTACTTC.

This chain links TRBV12-3 or TRBV12-4 with TRBJ2-5; D is undetermined. This CDR3 region has 14 residues. The ends were cut back, 6 bases at V and 2 bases at J, with 13 bases in the middle. CDR3 region: CASRLDPAQETQYF. The CDR3 nucleotides are TGTGCCAGCAGGCTAGACCCGGCACAAGAGACCCAGTACTTC.